The text below deals with one T cell receptor beta chain. With V trimmed by 10 bases and J by 0 bases, 7 bases remained unmatched. This CDR3 contains 14 residues. Germline loops: CDR1 SNHLY, CDR2 FYNNEI. The data were taken from a study of T-cell memory formation after mild COVID-19. The overall study: TCR clusters showed largely donor specificity.

TCRdb itself ran the 5' RACE reads through MiXCR, one entry per CDR3 protein. Of hundreds of thousands of distinct CDR3 sequences in the sample, nearly 25% were seen once. Material for sequencing was PBMCs or a T cell subset sorted from them (not recorded which). The chain couples TRBV2 to TRBJ2-7; 9 bases agree with TRBD1. This receptor was taken from an adult woman who had mild COVID-19 (a few samples of this study predate the infection). Cell type and time point are not known. The CDR3 reads CAMQWGQGSYEQYF. The CDR3 bases are TGTGCCATGCAATGGGGACAGGGCTCCTACGAGCAGTACTTC.